This record looks at one T cell receptor beta chain sequence and its context. What it binds is unknown. The record originates from a study of CD8 T cells in ankylosing spondylitis. Regarding the study as a whole: Seemingly characteristic of ankylosing spondylitis blood was a TCR beta motif consisting of about 8 highly homologous variants. Matched ankylosing spondylitis synovial fluid reportedly showed significant enrichment of disease-linked clones. CD8+ disease-linked clones were present at relatively low frequencies in blood.

Germline CDR1 and CDR2: DFQATT and SNEGSKA (reference sequence). J gave up 5 bases and V 1 base, and 5 bases lay outside the gene matches. The length of the CDR3 is 15 residues. TCR beta libraries were made by quantitative 5'-RACE with molecular barcodes. TCRdb called the 5' RACE reads again in MiXCR, with one record for every CDR3 protein. Here the sample spans 700,000 or so distinct CDR3 sequences, about 20% being singletons. The material sequenced was blood, either unsorted or a sorted T cell fraction (not recorded which). This TCR was sampled from a male donor with ankylosing spondylitis. This chain links TRBV20-1 with TRBJ2-1, with 10 bases that match TRBD2. CDR3 in DNA: TGCAGTGCTAGAGTTCTAGCGGGGGTAGACAATGAGCAGTTCTTC. It encodes CSARVLAGVDNEQFF.